These T cell receptor beta chains were read from a single sample in a study of CD8+CD57+ T cells in acquired aplastic anemia. TCRdb analysed the reads with MiXCR anew, one entry per CDR3 protein. The sample includes 400,000 to 450,000 distinct CDR3 sequences, 55% to 75% seen only once; the top ten take 3% to 5%. Material for sequencing was sorted CD4+, CD8+, or CD8+CD57+ T cells (not recorded which) from PBMCs. The receptors were sampled from a human donor in good health, serving as a control. CDR3s include the opening cysteine and the closing phenylalanine or tryptophan. Fields, in order: D gene, V gene, J gene, clone size, CDR3 protein, CDR3 DNA. The D gene is left open where the match is weak. A row's size may be missing; if present it is once, few, many or a size class.

.	TRBV7-6	TRBJ2-1	many	CASSLATRSNEQFF	TGTGCCAGCAGCTTAGCGACACGGAGCAATGAGCAGTTCTTC
.	TRBV4-3	TRBJ1-2	few	CASSQDLLRSVYGYTF	TGCGCCAGCAGCCAAGATCTCCTACGTTCGGTCTATGGCTACACCTTC
TRBD2	TRBV29-1	TRBJ2-5	.	CSVSGGEETQYF	TGCAGCGTTAGCGGGGGCGAAGAGACCCAGTACTTC
.	TRBV7-9	TRBJ1-3	.	CASSLPGTDCGNTIYF	TGTGCCAGCAGCTTGCCCGGAACCGACTGCGGAAACACCATATATTTT
TRBD2	TRBV9	TRBJ2-3	.	CASSDPRTSGGFSTDTQYF	TGTGCCAGCAGCGACCCCAGGACTAGCGGGGGATTTAGCACAGATACGCAGTATTTT
.	TRBV7-2	TRBJ2-7	.	CASSLVAKNTDTQF	TGTGCCAGCAGCTTAGTTGCCAAGAACACAGATACGCAGTTC
.	TRBV6-1	TRBJ1-1	.	CAMSGTQNTEAFF	TGTGCCATGTCCGGGACACAGAACACTGAAGCTTTCTTT
TRBD1	TRBV4-3	TRBJ1-2	many	CASSHQRQGPYGYTF	TGCGCCAGCAGCCACCAACGACAGGGTCCCTATGGCTACACCTTC
TRBD1	TRBV15	TRBJ1-5	many	CATSRGDRGLGNQPQHF	TGTGCCACCAGCAGAGGGGACAGGGGGCTTGGCAATCAGCCCCAGCATTTT
.	TRBV7-2	TRBJ1-2	.	CASSLAGEETQHFYTF	TGTGCCAGCAGCTTAGCAGGGGAGGAGACCCAGCATTTTTACACCTTC
.	TRBV7-4	TRBJ2-3	.	CASSLGATLYF	TGTGCCAGCAGCTTAGGAGCTACGCTGTATTTT
.	TRBV7-6	TRBJ1-2	.	CASSLGGNTETF	TGTGCCAGCAGCTTAGGGGGGAATACCGAAACCTTC
.	TRBV30	TRBJ1-4	many	CAWNGQNEKLFF	TGTGCCTGGAATGGACAGAATGAAAAACTGTTTTTT
.	TRBV9	TRBJ1-3	.	CASSVGVGLGSGNTIYF	TGTGCCAGCAGCGTAGGGGTAGGGCTGGGCTCTGGAAACACCATATATTTT